This TCR beta chain was sequenced during a study of cytomegalovirus exposure and HLA in healthy donors. PCR was performed using 60 Vbeta and 13 Jbeta primers. The protocol was immunoSEQ multiplex PCR, while the TCRdb copy is restricted to in-frame clones and leaves out a portion. Its table lists 95,000 to 150,000 clones. CDR1 and CDR2 from the germline V gene are KGHSH and LQKENI. The CDR3 has 15 residues. V was shortened by 5 bases and J by 3 bases, with 14 bases between the two germline ends. The rearrangement joins TRBV18 to TRBJ1-3; possibly TRBD1 for D (6 bases). The TCR sequence derives from a man aged 18 to 29 in good health and CMV-seronegative. The sample was PBMCs. CDR3 amino acids: CASSEDSLIGNTIYF. The CDR3 DNA follows: TGTGCCAGCTCAGAGGACAGCCTAATTGGAAACACCATATATTTT.